These 29 T cell receptor beta chains originate from one sample sequenced in a study of radiation and T cells in renal cell carcinoma. Profiling relied on immunoSEQ multiplex PCR, and the TCRdb table lists in-frame clones only, not all of them. This table has 70,000 or so clones, roughly 80% appearing once. Regarding time point: blood 2 weeks post-SBRT. The sample's treatment: 15 Gy SBRT to primary tumor, nephrectomy 4 weeks later. Sequenced here: blood, sampled from a patient whose treatment included radiotherapy and nephrectomy. All receptors come from a man aged 55-75 years with renal cell carcinoma.

The chain is built from TRBV18 and TRBJ2-7; 11 bases map to TRBD2. Trimming took 2 bases from V and 4 from J; bases not matched to a gene: 1. CDR1 and CDR2 (germline): KGHSH, LQKENI. This CDR3 spans 14 amino acids. This chain's CDR3 is CASSPSSGRYEQYF. As DNA, the CDR3 is TGTGCCAGCTCACCATCTAGCGGGAGGTACGAGCAGTACTTC.

The chain carries TRBV6-5 and TRBJ2-7; 10 bases align to TRBD2. Trimming took 0 bases from V and 6 from J; bases not matched to a gene: 5. CDR3 length equals 15 residues. The germline CDR1 and CDR2 sequences are MNHEY and SVGAGI. The CDR3 region has the DNA TGTGCCAGCAGTTACTCGCTAGCGGGAGCATCCGAGCAGTACTTC. Its protein product is CASSYSLAGASEQYF.

This chain uses TRBV4-1 with TRBJ2-7; unclear D gene. Germline CDR1 reads MGHRA; CDR2 reads YSYEKL. V dropped 2 bases and J dropped 0 bases, with 11 bases sitting between them. CDR3 length: 15 amino acids. CDR3 protein: CASSQIGRTSYEQYF. The CDR3 DNA reads TGCGCCAGCAGCCAAATCGGCCGCACCTCCTACGAGCAGTACTTC.

The chain joins TRBV28 to TRBJ1-2; the D gene is possibly TRBD1 (6 bases). The V end lost 3 bases, the J end lost 8 bases, and 10 bases lay between the germline ends. This CDR3 is 12 amino acids long. Germline-derived CDR1 and CDR2 are MDHEN and SYDVKM. CDR3 sequence (DNA): TGTGCCAGCAGTTTGTACAGGGACGGCTACACCTTC. Translated: CASSLYRDGYTF.

The rearrangement links TRBV28 to TRBJ2-3; tentative D call: TRBD2 (7 bases). CDR3 size: 15 residues. V lost 8 bases and J 1 base, leaving 16 bases between the germline ends. Germline lookup yields CDR1 MDHEN and CDR2 SYDVKM. The CDR3 here is CASVGGGQGTDTQYF. In DNA form, the CDR3 reads TGTGCCAGCGTTGGGGGGGGCCAGGGCACAGATACGCAGTATTTT.

There are a few counts of this clone. The DNA for the CDR3 is TGCGCCAGCAGCTTCCGAACAGGGCTGGGCACTGAAGCTTTCTTT. This sequence encodes CASSFRTGLGTEAFF. The V call is TRBV5-1, the J call TRBJ1-1, with D possibly TRBD1 on 6 matching bases. Trimming pared 2 bases from V and 4 bases from J, leaving 15 bases between. The CDR3 has 15 amino acids. Germline V gene lookup returns CDR1 SGHRS and CDR2 YFSETQ.

This chain uses TRBV5-1 with TRBJ2-5, with 9 bases that match TRBD2. Germline-derived CDR1 and CDR2 are SGHRS and YFSETQ. V was pared by 0 bases and J by 5 bases, with 11 bases of the junction left unmatched. CDR3 length equals 17 residues. CDR3 region: CASSLEGLAQSGETQYF. As DNA, the CDR3 is TGCGCCAGCAGCTTGGAGGGACTAGCTCAGAGCGGGGAGACCCAGTACTTC. Drawing the rest from reference TRBV5-1 and TRBJ2-5, the complete variable domain is KAGVTQTPRYLIKTRGQQVTLSCSPISGHRSVSWYQQTPGQGLQFLFEYFSETQRNKGNFPGRFSGRQFSNSRSEMNVSTLELGDSALYLCASSLEGLAQSGETQYFGPGTRLLVL.

This clone occurred a few times. J is TRBJ1-1 and V is TRBV6-4, with D possibly being TRBD1 (5 bases). This CDR3 comprises 13 residues. CDR1 is MRHNA, CDR2 SNTAGT, per germline. Trimming took off 5 bases at V and 5 bases at J, with 12 bases between the two ends. In DNA form, the CDR3 reads TGTGCCAGCAGTTACCAGGGTTCGACTGAAGCTTTCTTT. Translation gives CASSYQGSTEAFF.

The sample holds one count of this clone. The chain employs TRBV9 and TRBJ1-5, with TRBD1 identical over 9 bases. Per the germline V gene, CDR1 is SGDLS and CDR2 is YYNGEE. Losses at the gene ends were 3 bases for V and 7 bases for J; bases not matched to a gene: 5. CDR3 length equals 14 residues. The CDR3 coding sequence is TGTGCCAGCAGCGCGGGACAGGGTGGCCAGCCCCAGCATTTT. Protein: CASSAGQGGQPQHF. The variable domain in full, completed from reference TRBV9 and TRBJ1-5, reads DSGVTQTPKHLITATGQRVTLRCSPRSGDLSVYWYQQSLDQGLQFLIQYYNGEERAKGNILERFSAQQFPDLHSELNLSSLELGDSALYFCASSAGQGGQPQHFGDGTRLSIL.

Here the CDR3 reads CASKEGLYSNQPQHF. CDR3 in DNA: TGTGCCAGTAAGGAGGGGCTATATAGCAATCAGCCCCAGCATTTT. The chain employs TRBV2 and TRBJ1-5; D possibly corresponds to TRBD1 (5 bases). The CDR3 is 15 amino acids. Germline CDR1 and CDR2: SNHLY and FYNNEI. V lost 9 bases and J 0 bases, leaving 15 bases between the germline ends.

This rearrangement joins TRBV2 to TRBJ2-7; the D gene could be TRBD1 or TRBD2 (5 bases each). CDR3 length: 13 residues. V lost 7 bases, J lost 0 bases, and 10 bases lay in between. The germline CDR1 and CDR2 sequences are SNHLY and FYNNEI. DNA for the CDR3: TGTGCCAGCATTGGGACCGACTCCTACGAGCAGTACTTC. Translated, it gives CASIGTDSYEQYF.

This clone was recorded a few times. The rearrangement joins TRBV13 to TRBJ1-2; D gene ambiguous. CDR1 is PRHDT, CDR2 FYEKMQ, per germline (reference sequence). V lost 1 base to trimming and J lost 0 bases, with 9 bases between them. The CDR3 contains 15 residues. CDR3 coding DNA: TGTGCCAGCAGCTTAGAACGAAGGACTAACTATGGCTACACCTTC. Protein product: CASSLERRTNYGYTF.

The rearrangement uses TRBV30 and TRBJ2-7, with D perhaps TRBD1 (5 bases). Germline loops: CDR1 GTSNPN, CDR2 SVGIG (reference sequence). The CDR3 is 12 amino acids. V lost 3 bases, J lost 4 bases, and 10 bases lay in between. CDR3 sequence (DNA): TGTGCCTGGAGCCCAGGGCTTTACGAGCAGTACTTC. Protein: CAWSPGLYEQYF.

This clone was counted only a few times. The rearrangement uses TRBV10-1 and TRBJ2-1; 7 nucleotides align to TRBD1. The CDR3 consists of 11 residues. Germline lookup yields CDR1 WNHNN and CDR2 SYGVQD (reference sequence). Trimming cost V 11 bases and J 8 bases; bases outside gene matches: 6. In DNA form, the CDR3 reads TGCGCCTGTCATCAGGGGGATGAGCAGTTCTTC. Protein product: CACHQGDEQFF.

The CDR3: CASRPQGGRYEQYF. CDR3 nucleotide sequence: TGTGCCAGCAGACCACAGGGGGGACGGTACGAGCAGTACTTC. The chain is built from TRBV7-8 and TRBJ2-7, with TRBD1 identical over 8 bases. CDR1 is SGHVS and CDR2 is FQNEAQ in the germline V gene. The J segment lost 4 bases and the V segment lost 6 bases, leaving 8 bases of the junction unmatched. The CDR3 covers 14 residues.

This chain connects TRBV29-1 to TRBJ2-7, with 10 positions matching TRBD1. The V gene's germline CDR1 is SQVTM and CDR2 ANQGSEA. This CDR3 comprises 13 residues. The J segment lost 7 bases and the V segment lost 4 bases, leaving 7 bases of the junction unmatched. DNA for the CDR3: TGCAGCGTTGCCGGGACAGGGGCCCGGGAGCAGTACTTC. It codes for CSVAGTGAREQYF.

V is TRBV11-2 and J is TRBJ2-5; D unclear. In germline, CDR1 is SGHAT, CDR2 FQNNGV. V was pared by 5 bases and J by 5 bases, with 24 bases between. The CDR3 is made up of 17 amino acids. CDR3 protein: CASSRQTSVSTRETQYF. CDR3 coding DNA: TGTGCCAGCAGCCGACAAACCTCGGTCTCTACCCGGGAGACCCAGTACTTC.

V and J are TRBV10-3 and TRBJ2-5, with 11 bases lining up with TRBD2. Germline loops: CDR1 ENHRY, CDR2 SYGVKD. The junction had 10 bases not matched to a gene; V was cut back by 2 bases and J by 2 bases. This CDR3 spans 18 amino acids. In DNA form, the CDR3 reads TGTGCCATCAGTGAGGCACTAGCGGGAGTGGGTAGACAAGAGACCCAGTACTTC. It specifies CAISEALAGVGRQETQYF.

The CDR3 loop is CASSLNAGSTYSYEQYF. CDR3 DNA sequence: TGTGCCAGCAGTTTAAATGCAGGTTCTACCTACTCCTACGAGCAGTACTTC. The chain carries TRBV28 and TRBJ2-7, with D hard to call. The CDR3 covers 17 residues. Looked up from germline, CDR1 is MDHEN and CDR2 is SYDVKM. Trimming stripped 2 bases from V and 0 bases from J, with 17 bases between.

The CDR3 sequence is CASSLYGGNLGNEQFF. CDR3 nucleotide sequence: TGTGCCAGCAGTTTATACGGCGGGAATCTTGGCAATGAGCAGTTCTTC. The chain is built from TRBV28 and TRBJ2-1, with D tentatively TRBD2 (6 bases). The CDR3 is made up of 16 amino acids. CDR1 MDHEN and CDR2 SYDVKM come from the germline V gene. Deletions cut 1 base from V and 6 bases from J, with 16 bases between.

The chain joins TRBV10-3 to TRBJ2-3, with D uncertain. The CDR3 totals 17 residues. Germline-derived CDR1 and CDR2 are ENHRY and SYGVKD. Trimming removed 0 bases at V and 0 bases at J, with 13 bases between. The CDR3 region has the DNA TGTGCCATCAGTGAGTCCGGGCTCGGCTTTAGCACAGATACGCAGTATTTT. This encodes CAISESGLGFSTDTQYF.

The chain joins TRBV19 to TRBJ2-2, with a weak D call TRBD2 (5 bases). The germline CDR1 and CDR2 sequences are LNHDA and SQIVND (reference sequence). The V and J ends lost 5 bases and 4 bases respectively, with 11 bases between them. The CDR3 is 14 residues long. CDR3 protein: CASSYAGTTGELFF. In nucleotides, the CDR3 is TGTGCCAGTAGTTATGCGGGTACCACCGGGGAGCTGTTTTTT.

The chain uses TRBV9 and TRBJ2-2; no clear D gene. This CDR3 spans 16 amino acids. Trimming took 1 base from V and 2 from J, leaving 12 bases between them. Germline V gene sequence: CDR1 SGDLS, CDR2 YYNGEE. Here the CDR3 reads CASSVSPTLNTGELFF. The CDR3 bases are TGTGCCAGCAGCGTAAGCCCTACTCTTAACACCGGGGAGCTGTTTTTT.

The J gene is TRBJ2-7, the V gene TRBV28; the D gene is possibly TRBD2 (6 bases). The CDR3 extends over 15 amino acids. The V and J ends lost 3 bases and 5 bases respectively, with 17 bases between them. From germline, CDR1 is MDHEN and CDR2 SYDVKM. CDR3 region: CASSFLSRDLHEQYF. The CDR3 DNA reads TGTGCCAGCAGTTTTCTCTCGCGGGATCTGCACGAGCAGTACTTC.

DNA for the CDR3: TGTGCCAGCAAACCCGAGGAGGCGTCCTCCATCTACGAGCAGTACTTC. This sequence encodes CASKPEEASSIYEQYF. The genes are TRBV28 and TRBJ2-7; a weak D match, TRBD2 (5 bases). The V gene lost 7 bases and the J gene lost 3 bases, with 22 bases spanning the gap. This CDR3 has 16 amino acids. Germline V CDR1 and CDR2: MDHEN, SYDVKM.

This chain uses TRBV29-1 with TRBJ1-1; D ambiguous. CDR1 and CDR2 from the germline V gene are SQVTM and ANQGSEA. Between the trimmed V and J ends, which lost 4 bases and 6 bases, there was a span of 6 bases. This CDR3 region has 10 residues. This CDR3 reads CSVGEAEAFF. Written as DNA, the CDR3 is TGCAGCGTTGGTGAGGCTGAAGCTTTCTTT. Together with reference TRBV29-1 and TRBJ1-1, the CDR3 gives the full variable domain: SAVISQKPSRDICQRGTSLTIQCQVDSQVTMMFWYRQQPGQSLTLIATANQGSEATYESGFVIDKFPISRPNLTFSTLTVSNMSPEDSSIYLCSVGEAEAFFGQGTRLTVV.

As concerns this clone: The sample has other DNA sequences that encode this CDR3 too. The CDR3 reads CAISGTGNYGYTF. In DNA form, the CDR3 reads TGTGCCATCAGTGGAACAGGGAACTATGGCTACACCTTC. V is TRBV10-3 and J is TRBJ1-2, with D possibly being TRBD1 (6 bases). V lost 4 bases and J 2 bases, leaving 8 bases between the germline ends. CDR1 is ENHRY, CDR2 SYGVKD, per germline. The CDR3 consists of 13 residues.

This clone was observed once. This chain connects TRBV11-2 to TRBJ2-7; D gene uncertain. The germline V and J ends were trimmed by 3 bases and 0 bases, with 12 bases remaining between them. The CDR3 contains 15 residues. CDR1 and CDR2 (germline): SGHAT, FQNNGV. As DNA, the CDR3 is TGTGCCAGCAGCTTGATGTCAGTTAACTCCTACGAGCAGTACTTC. Residues: CASSLMSVNSYEQYF.

The V and J genes are TRBV7-6 and TRBJ2-3; D gene unclear. Trimming stripped 0 bases from V and 7 bases from J, with 11 bases between. Germline V lookup: CDR1 SGHVS, CDR2 FNYEAQ. This CDR3 contains 14 residues. The CDR3 spells CASSLAIAPNTQYF. The CDR3 region has the DNA TGTGCCAGCAGCTTAGCGATCGCACCGAATACGCAGTATTTT.